This T cell receptor (beta chain) comes out of a study of shared clonotypes between healthy human individuals (dated by TCRdb to about 2020). About the study as a whole: The cohort comprised two women and a few men aged 18 to 49 years. To increase sequencing depth and limit assay-specific biases, different laboratories used diverse techniques to prepare libraries and sequence TCR repertoires. Between about 0.8 and 8.9 billion PBMCs per donor were obtained by leukapheresis. To estimate repertoire size and how much clonotype sharing occurs between individuals, the study deeply sequenced the blood TCR repertoires of roughly 5 healthy adults. For each donor, CD4 naive and CD4 memory were each given three plates, CD8 naive was given two plates, and CD8 memory was given one plate. General conclusions and limits of the study: Pairwise subsampling led to the expectation that sequencing depth would affect the degree of clonotype sharing among donors. Compared with non-shared clonotypes, the clonotypes found in all four sorted-subset donors had higher generation probabilities. Only blood was sampled, and tissue TCR repertoires likely differ from those in blood. Because the study included only a small number of donors, the genetic and exposure-history diversity represented was limited. Naive subsets generally had larger estimated clonotype richness than memory subsets did. Incomplete sequencing was indicated by rarefaction of sorted-subset datasets, despite the large sequencing depth. Across a few donors, approximately 5% of naive CD4, roughly 3.5% of naive CD8, approximately 2.5% of memory CD4, and under 0.45% of memory CD8 clonotypes were shared.

Using the deep immunoSEQ assay, TCR CDR3 regions were amplified from genomic DNA by multiplex PCR. Extracted genomic DNA from each cell subset was spread evenly across all wells of several immunoSEQ 96-well plates, with each plate serving as a replicate. For sorted subsets, approximately 210 ng genomic DNA, equal to 30,000 or so T cell genomes, was loaded into each replicate PCR. The purified libraries were quantified using a Qubit 3.0 fluorometer, sized with a Bioanalyzer 2100, and then quantified again using the KAPA Library Quantification kit. A separate single-read 150-cycle Illumina NextSeq 550 flow cell was used to sequence each immunoSEQ 96-well plate. Regarding the original processing steps: Because the immunoSEQ output held only junctional sequences and lacked quality scores, the filtering could not match the filtering applied to full-length reads. Sequences were annotated with PyIR, a Python wrapper for IgBLAST v1.9, and V/J genes and CDR3 were assigned using IMGT germline references. Reads were filtered out if the reads had weak V/J assignments (E-value above 1e-6), no CDR3, stop codons, out-of-frame junctions, or ambiguous translated residues. A V3J clonotype was defined by an identical inferred V gene, J gene, and CDR3 amino acid sequence. Percentage overlap between repertoires was computed as shared unique clonotypes divided by the size of the smaller repertoire. Repertoire richness was assessed with RTK rarefaction, the Chao1 estimator, and Recon v2.1 estimates of unobserved clonotypes. Generation probabilities were computed with OLGA for all TCRbeta clonotypes obtained by the gDNA method from four donors. Not all clones reach the TCRdb copy of this immuneACCESS table, which keeps in-frame sequences only. Checked studies attribute under half of the gap to unresolved V genes and leave the rest unexplained. The V and J calls and clone size were taken over from that table, and D and trimming were inferred from the DNA. The sample data list about 2.1 million clones, and around 93% of these were observed just once. The top ten constitute about 1.7% of the sample.

Note on this clone: No antigen is known for it. Base qualities are missing; no much larger clone stands one base away.

Trimmed from V: 3 bases; trimmed from J: 3 bases; junction bases lacking a gene match: 2. From its cysteine to its phenylalanine, the CDR3 spans 16 amino acids. Here the CDR3 DNA is all that survives: 48 bases in frame from base 1. CDR1 SGHRS and CDR2 YFSETQ were looked up in the germline V gene. CD8 naive samples were obtained by positive selection for CCR7 among CD45RO-negative cells, yielding a CD45RA+CCR7+ population from which TemRA cells were excluded. The donors were healthy, HIV-negative adults with no recently reported acute infections or vaccinations. Only Caucasian adults living in Nashville, Tennessee, USA were represented among the donors. Blood was collected by leukapheresis, and PBMCs were isolated by Ficoll-Histopaque density gradient centrifugation and then cryopreserved in liquid nitrogen vapor phase. Analytical flow cytometry was used to check the purity and quantity of each magnetically sorted T cell population. Genomic DNA was isolated from each sorted fraction and quantified by UV absorbance on a Nanodrop 2000c.

This TCR was sampled from a man younger than 35 in good health. Some clones in this sample may be carry-over from other donors' samples. The material sequenced was naive CD8+ T cells from PBMCs. The label giving this sample's cell subset or site can be read as: CD45RA+CCR7+. The rearrangement combines TRBV5-1 with TRBJ2-3; TRBD2 agrees with 15 junctional bases. This receptor carries the CDR3 CASSWTSGRVTDTQYF. The DNA sequence reads TGCGCCAGCAGCTGGACTAGCGGGAGGGTAACAGATACGCAGTATTTT.